The 10 T cell receptor beta chains below all came from one sample that was sequenced in a study of T cells after yellow fever vaccination (dated by TCRdb to between 2019 and 2020). Libraries were prepared through 5' RACE. Sequencing used an Illumina HiSeq 2500. TCRdb reanalyzed the raw reads on its own, using fastp at Q25 for trimming and MiXCR for clone calling, and kept in-frame beta chains. Rows merge per CDR3 protein into single entries with the most common DNA and genes. This sample has 450,000 to 550,000 distinct CDR3 sequences in its table, and approximately 21% of those were observed once. Roughly an eighth of the sample goes to the ten largest clones. In the paper's terms, the treatment or condition label means: live attenuated yellow fever vaccine strain. Source: PBMCs, taken 15 days after the yellow fever booster vaccination. All receptors come from a man aged 30 to 45 who received the YFV17D yellow fever vaccine.

This clonotype was found a few times. The chain employs TRBV29-1 and TRBJ2-7; tentatively, D is TRBD2 (5 bases). With 1 base removed from V and 2 bases from J, the gap between germline ends came to 15 bases. Germline CDR1 reads SQVTM; CDR2 reads ANQGSEA. The CDR3 is made up of 15 amino acids. The CDR3 is CSVEVVGEKPYEQYF. CDR3 nucleotides: TGCAGCGTTGAAGTGGTCGGGGAGAAACCCTACGAGCAGTACTTC.

This clonotype was recorded many times. The J gene is TRBJ2-1, the V gene TRBV5-6, with a weak D call TRBD2 (5 bases). Germline-derived CDR1 and CDR2 are SGHDT and YYEEEE. V was pared by 0 bases and J by 10 bases, with 8 bases between. The CDR3 is 12 residues long. CDR3 nucleotide sequence: TGTGCCAGCAGCTTGGCCTCGGGGGAGCAGTTCTTC. Translation: CASSLASGEQFF.

V gene TRBV15 combines with J gene TRBJ2-7, with 9 bases matching TRBD1. Per germline, CDR1 LNHNV and CDR2 YYDKDF (reference sequence). The V and J ends lost 0 bases and 7 bases, in that order; junction bases with no gene match: 7. This CDR3 is 15 amino acids long. The CDR3 protein is CATSRDSGQGYEQYF. In DNA, the CDR3 is TGTGCCACCAGCAGAGATTCGGGACAGGGATATGAGCAGTACTTC.

This clonotype has a handful of counts. The rearrangement uses TRBV5-1 and TRBJ2-7, with a possible D match to TRBD1 (6 bases). Germline values: CDR1 SGHRS, CDR2 YFSETQ. This CDR3 comprises 12 residues. Trimming removed 4 bases at V and 3 bases at J, with 8 bases between. The CDR3 DNA sequence: TGCGCCAGCAGCGTACAGGGCTACGAGCAGTACTTC. Translated: CASSVQGYEQYF.

A few counts support this clonotype. The chain couples TRBV7-6 to TRBJ2-5, with 7 bases identical to TRBD1. With V trimmed by 0 bases and J by 8 bases, 15 bases remained unmatched. Germline CDR1 reads SGHVS; CDR2 reads FNYEAQ. The CDR3 extends over 17 amino acids. CDR3 nucleotides: TGTGCCAGCAGCTTAGCGGGGGTAGGACAGGAAAGAGAAACCCAGTACTTC. It is translated as CASSLAGVGQERETQYF.

This clonotype was found a few times. The chain is built from TRBV3-1 and TRBJ2-1; D is undetermined. Germline CDR1 LGHDT, CDR2 YNNKEL (reference sequence). V dropped 1 base and J dropped 7 bases, with 5 bases sitting between them. The CDR3 is made up of 12 amino acids. CDR3 loop: CASSQVWNEQFF. In DNA form, the CDR3 reads TGTGCCAGCAGCCAAGTTTGGAATGAGCAGTTCTTC.

This clonotype was recorded many times. The V call is TRBV5-1, the J call TRBJ2-2, with TRBD1 matching 10 bases. CDR1 and CDR2 (germline): SGHRS, YFSETQ. The CDR3 sequence is 15 residues long. V dropped 3 bases and J dropped 4; count of bases not matched to a gene: 3. The CDR3 spells CASSSGQGGTGELFF. The CDR3, as DNA: TGCGCCAGCAGCTCCGGACAGGGGGGCACCGGGGAGCTGTTTTTT.

The V and J genes are TRBV2 and TRBJ2-2, with D unclear. V gave up 7 bases and J gave up 3 bases, with 12 bases separating them. The CDR3 sequence is 14 residues long. Germline values: CDR1 SNHLY, CDR2 FYNNEI. Here the CDR3 reads CASITAPDTGELFF. The CDR3 DNA reads as TGTGCCAGCATTACAGCGCCCGACACCGGGGAGCTGTTTTTT.

This clonotype was recorded a few times. J is TRBJ2-7 and V is TRBV5-1; D remains unclear. V lost 3 bases and J lost 5, with 12 bases in between. The germline gives CDR1 SGHRS, CDR2 YFSETQ. The CDR3 is made up of 13 amino acids. For the CDR3, the DNA is TGCGCCAGCAGCTGGGCCTCTTATGACGAGCAGTACTTC. It specifies CASSWASYDEQYF.

The CDR3 DNA follows: TGTGCCACGATACGGGGAGCGGGAGTGGACACAGATACGCAGTATTTT. Translating gives CATIRGAGVDTDTQYF. The chain is built from TRBV6-2 or TRBV6-3 and TRBJ2-3; 8 bases match TRBD2. The CDR3 spans 16 residues. V lost 10 bases and J lost 2; bases outside the gene matches: 14. Germline values: CDR1 MNHEY, CDR2 SVGEGT.